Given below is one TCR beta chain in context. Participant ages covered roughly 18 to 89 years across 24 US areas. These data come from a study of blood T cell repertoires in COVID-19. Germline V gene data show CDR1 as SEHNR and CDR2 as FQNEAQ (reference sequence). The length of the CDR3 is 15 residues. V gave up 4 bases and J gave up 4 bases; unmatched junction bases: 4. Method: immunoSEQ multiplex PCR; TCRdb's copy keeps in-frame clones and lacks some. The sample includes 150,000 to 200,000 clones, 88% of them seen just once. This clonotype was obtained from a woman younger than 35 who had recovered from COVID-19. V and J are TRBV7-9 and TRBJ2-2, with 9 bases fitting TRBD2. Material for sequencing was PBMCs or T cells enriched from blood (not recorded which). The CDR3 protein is CASSYLAGLTGELFF. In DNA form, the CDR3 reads TGTGCCAGCAGCTATCTAGCGGGACTCACCGGGGAGCTGTTTTTT.